The clone carrying this T cell receptor beta chain showed up many times. V was pared by 4 bases and J by 2 bases, with 14 bases between. This CDR3 has 15 amino acids. In germline, CDR1 is SGHRS, CDR2 YFSETQ. This specimen belongs to a study of CDR3 diversity in severe acne. TCRdb itself ran the PCR reads through MiXCR, one entry per CDR3 protein. The sample includes over 90,000 distinct CDR3 sequences, roughly half of them seen just once. The receptor was isolated from a male donor with acne. Sequenced material: blood. The chain combines TRBV5-1 with TRBJ2-3, with D maybe TRBD1 (5 bases). CDR3 nucleotides: TGCGCCAGCAGCAGTAGACAGACAGACACAGATACGCAGTATTTT. Translation: CASSSRQTDTDTQYF.